The present entry profiles one TCR beta chain with its context. Its antigen is not identified. The junction shows a germline mismatch at one end, possibly a read error. Germline lookup yields CDR1 MGHDK and CDR2 SYGVNS. The CDR3 is 14 amino acids. Second-dose timings of about 4 or about 12 weeks were pooled. This sample was taken from a study of T cell responses to AZD1222 COVID-19 vaccine. Whole-study findings and limits: Unmutated variant regions are reportedly targeted by nearly half of spike-specific TCRs. Clonal diversity may have been underestimated in mostly white British donors. The breadth and depth of Spike-specific TCRs increased once two AZD1222 doses had been given.

Sequencing used immunoSEQ multiplex PCR; TCRdb keeps in-frame clones, though not all of them. The table includes under 150,000 clones, around 93% detected once. The chain links TRBV25-1 to TRBJ1-2, with 8 bases fitting TRBD1. The sequence derives from an adult who received the AZD1222 COVID-19 vaccine. Specimen: peripheral blood, collected 28 days after the second AZD1222 dose. The CDR3 DNA reads as TGTGCCAGCAGTGAGTCTCCGGGACAGGTGGATTTTCGCTTC. This encodes CASSESPGQVDFRF.